Presented here are 3 T cell receptor beta chains from one specimen sequenced in a study of blood T cell repertoires in COVID-19. Assay: immunoSEQ multiplex PCR; the TCRdb copy retains only in-frame clones and omits some. The table lists about 120,000 clones, over 80% of them singletons, with about 11% in the top ten. The sequenced sample was peripheral blood. These receptors all come from a man in his 60s with acute or convalescent COVID-19.

V and J are TRBV30 and TRBJ1-6, with a weak D call TRBD1 (6 bases). Germline lookup yields CDR1 GTSNPN and CDR2 SVGIG (reference sequence). The CDR3 sequence is 14 residues long. Trimming shortened V by 4 bases and J by 6 bases, and 13 bases separated the two germline ends. CDR3 bases: TGTGCCTGGAACCTCGGGACATCTAATTCACCCCTCCACTTT. Encoded protein: CAWNLGTSNSPLHF.

This clone was counted only a few times. J is TRBJ1-2 and V is TRBV2; unclear D gene. CDR1 is SNHLY and CDR2 is FYNNEI in the germline V gene. Trimming pared 7 bases from V and 0 bases from J, leaving 9 bases between. CDR3 length: 13 amino acids. The CDR3 here is CASKEGANYGYTF. Written as DNA, the CDR3 is TGTGCCAGCAAGGAGGGTGCTAACTATGGCTACACCTTC.

The genes are TRBV7-9 and TRBJ1-6, with D possibly TRBD1 on 5 matching bases. CDR3 length: 15 amino acids. The V end lost 5 bases, the J end lost 10 bases, and 18 bases lay between the germline ends. The germline V gene encodes CDR1 SEHNR and CDR2 FQNEAQ (reference sequence). CDR3 sequence reads: CASSARGTEGSPLHF. The CDR3 DNA reads TGTGCCAGCAGCGCCCGGGGGACCGAGGGATCACCCCTCCACTTT.